The next 20 T cell receptor beta chains were all read from a single sample in a study of blood T cell repertoires in COVID-19. TCRdb's copy holds only in-frame clones and misses some; the assay was immunoSEQ multiplex PCR. Of approximately 180,000 clones in the sample, 70% to 90% were seen once. Sequenced input: peripheral blood. The receptor source for this set is a human donor with active or convalescent COVID-19. The donor label of this sample is uncertain.

The chain employs TRBV18 and TRBJ2-3; TRBD2 agrees at 12 bases. Germline loops: CDR1 KGHSH, CDR2 LQKENI. This CDR3 has 19 residues. V shed 2 bases and J 7 bases; nucleotides not matched to a gene: 16. CDR3 in amino acids: CASSPSSTSGRSKRNTQYF. CDR3 sequence (DNA): TGTGCCAGCTCACCAAGTTCGACTAGCGGGAGAAGCAAGAGGAATACGCAGTATTTT. The variable domain in full, completed from reference TRBV18 and TRBJ2-3, reads NAGVMQNPRHLVRRRGQEARLRCSPMKGHSHVYWYRQLPEEGLKFMVYLQKENIIDESGMPKERFSAEFPKEGPSILRIQQVVRGDSAAYFCASSPSSTSGRSKRNTQYFGPGTRLTVL.

The chain couples TRBV4-1 to TRBJ2-1; D might be TRBD1 (5 bases). CDR1 and CDR2 (germline): MGHRA, YSYEKL. The CDR3 sequence is 11 residues long. V lost 3 bases and J 15 bases, leaving 12 bases between the germline ends. CDR3 nucleotides: TGCGCCAGCAGCCATCAGGGCCAGCCGTTCTTC. Protein sequence: CASSHQGQPFF.

The V gene is TRBV6-5, the J gene TRBJ2-3, with TRBD1 as a possible D gene (5 bases). Germline loops: CDR1 MNHEY, CDR2 SVGAGI. Trimming took off 4 bases at V and 6 bases at J, with 17 bases between the two ends. CDR3 length equals 15 residues. The CDR3, as DNA: TGTGCCAGCAGTTTGACCGACAGTTTTACCGATACGCAGTATTTT. Translating it yields CASSLTDSFTDTQYF.

This chain uses TRBV4-3 with TRBJ1-5; maybe TRBD1 (6 bases). Trimming stripped 4 bases from V and 6 bases from J, with 13 bases between. Germline V gene data show CDR1 as LGHNA and CDR2 as YSLEER. The CDR3 contains 14 residues. The DNA of the CDR3 is TGCGCCAGCAGCCGATCAGGGGACACTCAGCCCCAGCATTTT. Its translation is CASSRSGDTQPQHF.

The J gene is TRBJ1-1, the V gene TRBV12-3 or TRBV12-4; D uncertain. V was pared by 5 bases and J by 2 bases, with 9 bases between. The CDR3 is made up of 13 amino acids. The CDR3 DNA sequence: TGTGCCAGCAGTCACAGAGAAAACACTGAAGCTTTCTTT. This encodes CASSHRENTEAFF.

The chain is built from TRBV2 and TRBJ2-1; 9 nucleotides match TRBD1. The CDR3 has 13 amino acids. V shed 6 bases and J 9 bases; nucleotides not matched to a gene: 6. Germline CDR1 and CDR2: SNHLY and FYNNEI. This CDR3 reads CASSAGQGVEQFF. The CDR3 DNA sequence: TGTGCCAGCAGCGCGGGACAGGGAGTTGAGCAGTTCTTC.

V usage is TRBV19 and J usage is TRBJ2-1; 7 bases map to TRBD1. J lost 4 bases, V lost 6 bases, and 12 bases had no gene match. This CDR3 region has 16 residues. In germline, CDR1 is LNHDA, CDR2 SQIVND (reference sequence). CDR3 residues: CASRERTGPSYNEQFF. The DNA for the CDR3 is TGTGCCAGTAGAGAAAGGACAGGTCCCTCTTACAATGAGCAGTTCTTC.

The chain couples TRBV5-1 to TRBJ2-3; possible D gene TRBD2, 7 bases. V was cut by 4 bases and J by 6 bases, with 21 bases left in between. This CDR3 contains 16 residues. Germline CDR1 is SGHRS and CDR2 is YFSETQ. The CDR3 is CASSLRGSGATDTQYF. CDR3 bases: TGCGCCAGCAGCCTCAGGGGAAGCGGGGCAACGGATACGCAGTATTTT.

This chain connects TRBV9 to TRBJ2-3; 12 bases are a match to TRBD2. CDR1 is SGDLS and CDR2 is YYNGEE in the germline V gene. The CDR3 has 13 residues. V was clipped by 7 bases and J by 6 bases; unmatched bases: 3. CDR3 in amino acids: CASASGGADTQYF. As DNA, the CDR3 is TGTGCCAGCGCTAGCGGGGGGGCGGATACGCAGTATTTT. Using reference TRBV9 and TRBJ2-3 for the parts outside the CDR3, the full variable domain is DSGVTQTPKHLITATGQRVTLRCSPRSGDLSVYWYQQSLDQGLQFLIQYYNGEERAKGNILERFSAQQFPDLHSELNLSSLELGDSALYFCASASGGADTQYFGPGTRLTVL.

This clone was found once. The chain carries TRBV18 and TRBJ2-1; 10 nucleotides agree with TRBD2. The CDR3 has 15 residues. The germline V gene has CDR1 KGHSH and CDR2 LQKENI. V lost 6 bases, J lost 6 bases, and 8 bases stayed unmatched. The CDR3 DNA is TGTGCCAGCTCCCAGAGCGGGGGGGGGTCCAATGAGCAGTTCTTC. It translates to CASSQSGGGSNEQFF.

The chain uses TRBV9 and TRBJ1-3, with D possibly matching TRBD1 (5 bases). Per germline, CDR1 SGDLS and CDR2 YYNGEE. Trimming stripped 0 bases from V and 4 bases from J, with 11 bases between. This CDR3 region has 15 residues. The CDR3 DNA reads as TGTGCCAGCAGCGTAGCGGGGGTCGGGGGAAACACCATATATTTT. It codes for CASSVAGVGGNTIYF. The full variable domain, with the rest looked up from reference TRBV9 and TRBJ1-3, is DSGVTQTPKHLITATGQRVTLRCSPRSGDLSVYWYQQSLDQGLQFLIQYYNGEERAKGNILERFSAQQFPDLHSELNLSSLELGDSALYFCASSVAGVGGNTIYFGEGSWLTVV.

This chain joins TRBV7-9 and TRBJ1-5, with D possibly being TRBD1 (6 bases). V dropped 3 bases and J dropped 6 bases, with 15 bases sitting between them. Germline CDR1 is SEHNR and CDR2 is FQNEAQ (reference sequence). The CDR3 totals 15 residues. The CDR3 DNA reads TGTGCCAGCAGCTTCGGGACAACCTGGAGTCAGCCCCAGCATTTT. It specifies CASSFGTTWSQPQHF.

The CDR3 DNA is TGTGCTAGTGCCCTTTACGAGCAGTACTTC. This gives the protein CASALYEQYF. The V call is TRBV12-5, the J call TRBJ2-7; D gene unclear. Trimming stripped 7 bases from V and 4 bases from J, with 5 bases between. The CDR3 loop spans 10 amino acids. Germline loops: CDR1 LGHNT, CDR2 FRNRAP.

This chain joins TRBV27 and TRBJ2-1, with no clear D. V lost 4 bases, J lost 7 bases, and 17 bases lay in between. Germline values: CDR1 MNHEY, CDR2 SMNVEV (reference sequence). The CDR3 loop spans 15 amino acids. The CDR3 sequence: CASSSPSVTVNEQFF. CDR3 nucleotides: TGTGCCAGCAGTTCCCCCTCTGTCACGGTAAATGAGCAGTTCTTC.

The chain links TRBV27 to TRBJ2-1; 8 bases fit TRBD2. The CDR3 consists of 17 residues. After removal of 8 bases from V and 8 bases from J, the junction contained 20 bases not matched to a gene. Looked up from germline, CDR1 is MNHEY and CDR2 is SMNVEV (reference sequence). The CDR3 here is CASGGQGKRESVYEQFF. In DNA form, the CDR3 reads TGTGCCAGCGGGGGGCAGGGGAAGCGGGAGAGTGTCTATGAGCAGTTCTTC.

A few counts support this clone. The V and J genes are TRBV2 and TRBJ1-2; D possibly corresponds to TRBD1 (5 bases). With 6 bases removed from V and 2 bases from J, the gap between germline ends came to 13 bases. This CDR3 has 14 residues. Germline-derived CDR1 and CDR2 are SNHLY and FYNNEI. The CDR3 nucleotides read TGTGCCAGCAGAGCCGGGGGACCCAACTATGGCTACACCTTC. Protein product: CASRAGGPNYGYTF.

This rearrangement joins TRBV6-2 or TRBV6-3 to TRBJ2-5, with 11 bases matching TRBD2. The junction had 5 bases not matched to a gene; V was cut back by 2 bases and J by 6 bases. The CDR3 extends over 15 amino acids. CDR1 and CDR2 from the germline V gene are MNHEY and SVGEGT. CDR3 DNA: TGTGCCAGCAGTTACCATAGCGGGGGGGGAAAGACCCAGTACTTC. This gives the protein CASSYHSGGGKTQYF.

The chain employs TRBV28 and TRBJ1-5, with TRBD1 as a possible D gene (6 bases). CDR3 size: 14 residues. Per germline, CDR1 MDHEN and CDR2 SYDVKM. The V end lost 6 bases, the J end lost 2 bases, and 11 bases lay between the germline ends. The CDR3 DNA reads as TGTGCCAGCAGACAGGGTCAGGGCAATCAGCCCCAGCATTTT. Residues: CASRQGQGNQPQHF.

A single count supports this clone. V and J are TRBV6-1 and TRBJ1-5; no clear D gene. Germline CDR1 MNHNS, CDR2 SASEGT. This CDR3 spans 15 amino acids. V dropped 2 bases and J dropped 0 bases, with 8 bases sitting between them. The CDR3 DNA is TGTGCCAGCAGTGAAACTCCCTATAGCAATCAGCCCCAGCATTTT. It is translated as CASSETPYSNQPQHF.

The chain employs TRBV19 and TRBJ1-5; D may be TRBD1 (5 bases). This CDR3 region has 13 residues. Germline V gene lookup returns CDR1 LNHDA and CDR2 SQIVND (reference sequence). With 7 bases removed from V and 3 bases from J, the gap between germline ends came to 10 bases. CDR3: CASKGQDNQPQHF. CDR3 in DNA: TGTGCCAGTAAGGGGCAGGACAATCAGCCCCAGCATTTT.